This T cell receptor beta chain comes out of a study of T cell responses to AZD1222 COVID-19 vaccine (dated by TCRdb to the early 2020s). Broadly, across the study: TCR sequencing covered about 230 trial participants: 200 to 210 given two doses of AZD1222 and 26 given two doses of MenACWY control vaccine. Trial participants were enrolled by age into subgroups of 18-55, 56-69 and 70-plus years, and around 150, 29 and 61 TCR-sequenced participants, respectively, were included in these subgroups. General study outcomes and caveats: Reportedly, almost half of the unique spike-specific TCRs recognized epitopes lying outside the regions that are mutated in the B.1.351 and B.1.1.7 variants. Vaccine-associated CD4 TCRs spanned the whole spike protein, with dominant responses in regions 160-218 and 743-854. Because no samples from the day 14 peak response were available, repertoires could be characterized only after the peak T cell response. After two AZD1222 doses, spike-specific TCR breadth and depth were significantly higher than at day 0 and than in MenACWY recipients. In the small 56-69-year group, the increase in depth fell short of significance, most likely because of low power. Participants were mostly white British, with more females than males. The authors suggested clonal diversity may have been underestimated. Conclusions about previously exposed vaccinees were limited because only six AZD1222 recipients were SARS-CoV-2 seropositive at baseline.

The time point label here, explained by the study, means: baseline before first vaccination. Taken with the paper, the label for treatment or condition translates to: meningococcal conjugate vaccine given as trial control. Samples from vaccinated people were obtained from the UK trials COV001 and COV002, which included a single-blind randomized controlled phase 2/3 trial of AZD1222 (ChAdOx1 nCoV-19) in healthy adults. Trial participant PBMC samples were collected at day 0 and day 28 after the second dose for TCRbeta chain sequencing. Reading from cysteine to phenylalanine, the CDR3 counts 16 amino acids. The kept DNA is CDR3 alone, 48 bases in frame from the first base. The germline V gene encodes CDR1 MGHRA and CDR2 YSYEKL. The germline V and J ends show losses of 1 base and 0 bases respectively, and no gene match explains 2 bases of the junction. The CDR3 regions of human TCRbeta chains were subjected to immunosequencing. The authors' pipeline ran thus. TCRs in the repertoires were compared against a reference library of SARS-CoV-2-specific TCRs that had been generated with the MIRA antigen-specificity platform. Breadth meant the fraction of unique TCRs that were SARS-CoV-2-associated, whereas depth meant the fraction of total T cells that were SARS-CoV-2-associated. Using the MIRA data, each spike-specific TCR was mapped to the spike region that the TCR reacts to and placed in a CD4 or CD8 class. Log10-transformed breadth and depth values were compared by one-way ANOVA with Sidak's multiple comparisons tests. What TCRdb holds here is the immuneACCESS table cut down to in-frame rearrangements. Part of the clones is not present; checked against another copy, under half of the missing clones reflect an unresolved V gene, and the others are unexplained. V and J calls and clone size are those listed in that table; D and trimming were worked out from the DNA. This sample is represented by around 160,000 clones; 75% to 95% of them were singletons. The leading ten clones occupy approximately 2.7% of the sample.

Regarding this clone: This receptor's antigen is unknown. No clone much larger than this one lies a single base away; base qualities are absent.

Rearrangement joined TRBV4-1 to TRBJ2-1; 8 of the junction bases match TRBD2. The receptor comes from an adult in good health. The sequencing used peripheral blood, collected on day 0 of MenACWY control vaccination. Read as DNA, the sequence is TGCGCCAGCAGCCAAGGACTAGCGAGCTCCTACAATGAGCAGTTCTTC. Translation gives CASSQGLASSYNEQFF.